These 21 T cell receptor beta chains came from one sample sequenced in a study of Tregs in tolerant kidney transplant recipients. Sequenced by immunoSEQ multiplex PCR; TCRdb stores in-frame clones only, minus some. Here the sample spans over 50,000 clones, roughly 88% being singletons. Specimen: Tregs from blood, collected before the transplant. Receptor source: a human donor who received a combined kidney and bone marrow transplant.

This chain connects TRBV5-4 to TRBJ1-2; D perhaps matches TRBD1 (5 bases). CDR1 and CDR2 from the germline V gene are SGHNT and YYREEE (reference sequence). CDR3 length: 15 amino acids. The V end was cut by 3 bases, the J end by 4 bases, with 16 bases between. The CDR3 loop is CASSSRDSKGYGYTF. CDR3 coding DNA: TGTGCCAGCAGCTCGCGGGACTCAAAAGGCTATGGCTACACCTTC.

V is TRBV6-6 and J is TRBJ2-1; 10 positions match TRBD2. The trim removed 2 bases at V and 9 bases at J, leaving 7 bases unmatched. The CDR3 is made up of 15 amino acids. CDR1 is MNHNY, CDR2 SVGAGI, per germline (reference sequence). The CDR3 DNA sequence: TGTGCCAGCAGTTACGGTAGCGGGGGGACGGGTGAGCAGTTCTTC. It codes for CASSYGSGGTGEQFF.

The CDR3 bases are TGTGCCAGCAGCCTGGGACCCCCGGGTAATGAGCAGTTCTTC. Its translation is CASSLGPPGNEQFF. V and J are TRBV7-7 and TRBJ2-1; D is tentatively TRBD1 or TRBD2 (5 bases each). This CDR3 has 14 amino acids. Trimming took 5 bases from V and 7 from J, leaving 15 bases between them. The V gene's germline CDR1 is SSHAT and CDR2 FNYEAQ (reference sequence).

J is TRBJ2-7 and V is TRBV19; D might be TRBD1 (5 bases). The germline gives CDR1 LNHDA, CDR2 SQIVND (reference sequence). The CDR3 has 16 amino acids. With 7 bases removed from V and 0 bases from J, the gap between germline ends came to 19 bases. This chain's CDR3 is CASTDDSASSSYEQYF. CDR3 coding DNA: TGTGCCAGTACTGACGACAGCGCTTCAAGCTCCTACGAGCAGTACTTC.

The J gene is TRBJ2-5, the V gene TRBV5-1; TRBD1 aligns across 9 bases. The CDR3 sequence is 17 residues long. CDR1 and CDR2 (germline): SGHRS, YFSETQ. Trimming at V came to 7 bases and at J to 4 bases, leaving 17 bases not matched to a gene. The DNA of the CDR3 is TGCGCCAGCCATCTAGGGGGGACAGGGAGGAGGCGAGAGACCCAGTACTTC. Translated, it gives CASHLGGTGRRRETQYF.

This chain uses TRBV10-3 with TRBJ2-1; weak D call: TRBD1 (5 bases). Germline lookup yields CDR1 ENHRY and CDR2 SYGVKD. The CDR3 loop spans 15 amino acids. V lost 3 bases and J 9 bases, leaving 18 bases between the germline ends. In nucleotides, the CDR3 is TGTGCCATCAGTGATCAGGGCCCCGTATCTAGTGAGCAGTTCTTC. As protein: CAISDQGPVSSEQFF.

The CDR3 DNA sequence: TGTGCCAGTAGTATATTGGGGCAGGGTGGGAGCAATGAGCAGTTCTTC. Protein: CASSILGQGGSNEQFF. The rearrangement uses TRBV19 and TRBJ2-1, with D possibly being TRBD1 or TRBD2 (5 bases each). Trimming pared 2 bases from V and 6 bases from J, leaving 17 bases between. Germline V gene data show CDR1 as LNHDA and CDR2 as SQIVND (reference sequence). This CDR3 is built from 16 residues. The full variable domain, in which reference TRBV19 and TRBJ2-1 provide the parts outside the CDR3, is DGGITQSPKYLFRKEGQNVTLSCEQNLNHDAMYWYRQDPGQGLRLIYYSQIVNDFQKGDIAEGYSVSREKKESFPLTVTSAQKNPTAFYLCASSILGQGGSNEQFFGPGTRLTVL.

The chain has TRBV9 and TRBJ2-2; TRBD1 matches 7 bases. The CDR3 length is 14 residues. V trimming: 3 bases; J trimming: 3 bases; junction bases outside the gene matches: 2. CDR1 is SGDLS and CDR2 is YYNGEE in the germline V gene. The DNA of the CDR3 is TGTGCCAGCAGCGCGGGACAGTACACCGGGGAGCTGTTTTTT. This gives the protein CASSAGQYTGELFF.

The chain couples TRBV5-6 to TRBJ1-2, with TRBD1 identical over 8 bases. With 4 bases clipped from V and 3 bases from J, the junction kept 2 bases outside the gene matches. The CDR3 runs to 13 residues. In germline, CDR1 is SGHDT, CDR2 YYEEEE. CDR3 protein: CASSPTGDYGYTF. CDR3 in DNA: TGTGCCAGCAGCCCGACAGGGGACTATGGCTACACCTTC.

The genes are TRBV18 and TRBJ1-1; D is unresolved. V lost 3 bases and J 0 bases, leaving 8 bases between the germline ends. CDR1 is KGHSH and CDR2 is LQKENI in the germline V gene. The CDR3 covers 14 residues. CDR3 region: CASSPSQLNTEAFF. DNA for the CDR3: TGTGCCAGCTCACCCTCTCAGTTGAACACTGAAGCTTTCTTT.

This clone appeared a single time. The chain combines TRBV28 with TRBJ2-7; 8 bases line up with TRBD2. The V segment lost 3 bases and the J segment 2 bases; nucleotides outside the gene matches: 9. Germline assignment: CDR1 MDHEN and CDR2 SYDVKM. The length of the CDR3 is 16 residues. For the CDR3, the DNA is TGTGCCAGCAGTTTTGTAAGCGGGAGAGGGACCTACGAGCAGTACTTC. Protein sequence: CASSFVSGRGTYEQYF.

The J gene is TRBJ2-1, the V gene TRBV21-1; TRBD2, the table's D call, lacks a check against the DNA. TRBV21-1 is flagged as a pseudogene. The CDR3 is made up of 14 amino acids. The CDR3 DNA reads TGTGCCAGCACTGTCAGAGGCTCCTACAATGAGCAGTTCTTC. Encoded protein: CASTVRGSYNEQFF.

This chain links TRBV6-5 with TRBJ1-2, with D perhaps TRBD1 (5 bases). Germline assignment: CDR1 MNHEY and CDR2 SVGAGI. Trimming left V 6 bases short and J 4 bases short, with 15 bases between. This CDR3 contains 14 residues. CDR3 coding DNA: TGTGCCAGCAGACTCGGGACTGGAACCTATGGCTACACCTTC. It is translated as CASRLGTGTYGYTF.

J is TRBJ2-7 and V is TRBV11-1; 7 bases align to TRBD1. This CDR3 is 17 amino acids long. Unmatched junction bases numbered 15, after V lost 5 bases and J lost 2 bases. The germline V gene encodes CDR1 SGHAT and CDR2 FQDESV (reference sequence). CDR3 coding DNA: TGTGCCAGCAGCAAAAGGGACAGCCCAATCTCAGCCTACGAGCAGTACTTC. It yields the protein CASSKRDSPISAYEQYF.

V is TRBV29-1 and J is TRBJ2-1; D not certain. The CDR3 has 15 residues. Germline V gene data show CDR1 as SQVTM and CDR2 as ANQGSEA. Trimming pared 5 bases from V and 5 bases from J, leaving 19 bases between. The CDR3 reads CSVSSRIVLNNEQFF. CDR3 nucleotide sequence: TGCAGCGTTTCCTCCCGTATAGTGCTTAACAATGAGCAGTTCTTC.

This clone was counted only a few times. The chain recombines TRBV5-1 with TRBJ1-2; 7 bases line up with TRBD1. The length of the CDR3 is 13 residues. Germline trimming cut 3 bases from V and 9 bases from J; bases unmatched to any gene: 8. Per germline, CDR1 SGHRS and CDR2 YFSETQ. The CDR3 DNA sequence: TGCGCCAGCAGCTCGCAACAGGGGTTTAGCTACACCTTC. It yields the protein CASSSQQGFSYTF.

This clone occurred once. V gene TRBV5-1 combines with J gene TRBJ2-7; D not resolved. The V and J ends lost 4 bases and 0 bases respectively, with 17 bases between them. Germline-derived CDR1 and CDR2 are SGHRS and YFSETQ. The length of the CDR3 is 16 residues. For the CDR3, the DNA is TGCGCCAGCAGCGGGATAATGGCCCCTAGCTCCTACGAGCAGTACTTC. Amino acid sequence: CASSGIMAPSSYEQYF.

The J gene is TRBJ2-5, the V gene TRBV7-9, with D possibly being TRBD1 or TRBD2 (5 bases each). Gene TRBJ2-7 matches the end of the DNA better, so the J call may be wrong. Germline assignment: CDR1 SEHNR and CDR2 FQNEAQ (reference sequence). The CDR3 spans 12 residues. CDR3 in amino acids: CASSLGETEQYF. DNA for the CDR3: TGTGCCAGCAGCTTGGGGGAGACCGAGCAGTACTTC.

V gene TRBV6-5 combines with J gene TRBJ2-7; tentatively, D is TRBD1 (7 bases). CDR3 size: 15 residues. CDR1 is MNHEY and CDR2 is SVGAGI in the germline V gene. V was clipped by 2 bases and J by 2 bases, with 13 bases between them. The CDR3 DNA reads TGTGCCAGCAGTTACGCTCCAGGGGGGCCCTACGAGCAGTACTTC. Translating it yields CASSYAPGGPYEQYF.

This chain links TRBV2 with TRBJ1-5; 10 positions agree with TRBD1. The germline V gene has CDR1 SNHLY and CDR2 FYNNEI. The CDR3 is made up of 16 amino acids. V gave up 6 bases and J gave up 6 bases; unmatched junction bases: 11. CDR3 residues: CASRGSGQGPSQPQHF. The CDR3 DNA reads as TGTGCCAGCAGAGGTTCGGGACAGGGGCCAAGTCAGCCCCAGCATTTT.

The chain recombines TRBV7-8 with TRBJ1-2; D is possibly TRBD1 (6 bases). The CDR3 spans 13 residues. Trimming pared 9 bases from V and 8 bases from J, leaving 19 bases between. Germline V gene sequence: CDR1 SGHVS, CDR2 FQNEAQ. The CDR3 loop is CASLNRAVEGYTF. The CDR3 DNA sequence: TGTGCCAGTCTAAACAGGGCTGTTGAGGGCTACACCTTC.